This T cell receptor (beta chain) was found in a study of blood T cell repertoires in COVID-19. The data were produced by immunoSEQ multiplex PCR, yet TCRdb's version contains in-frame clones alone and is incomplete. The sample has roughly 200,000 clones; about 81% are singletons. CDR1 and CDR2 (germline): SEHNR, FQNEAQ (reference sequence). V was clipped by 5 bases and J by 1 base, with 3 bases between them. This CDR3 comprises 11 residues. With regard to this clone: Distinct nucleotide sequences in the sample also encode this CDR3.

The sequencing input was peripheral blood. The genes are TRBV7-9 and TRBJ2-7; D gene ambiguous. This clonotype was obtained from an elderly woman with COVID-19, enrolled during active disease. The CDR3: CASSLSYEQYF. The CDR3 DNA sequence: TGTGCCAGCAGCCTGTCCTACGAGCAGTACTTC.